This is a list of T cell receptor beta chains from one sample in a study of shared clonotypes between healthy human individuals. This table comes from immunoSEQ multiplex PCR, and its TCRdb copy is limited to in-frame clones, with some not included. The profile shows approximately 400,000 clones, roughly 96% of them singletons. The source material was memory CD8+ T cells sorted from blood. The receptor set was obtained from a man aged 25-45 years in good health. CDR3s include the opening cysteine and the closing phenylalanine or tryptophan. The D gene is left open where the match is weak. Size is omitted from some rows. Given values are once, few, many or a class for expanded clones.

D gene,J gene,clone size,V gene,CDR3 DNA,CDR3 protein
NA,TRBJ2-4,once,TRBV28,TGTGCCAGCAGCCCACCCGGGGGATCCAAAAACATTCAGTACTTC,CASSPPGGSKNIQYF
TRBD2,TRBJ2-5,NA,TRBV5-3,TGTGCCAGAATCATAGCGGGAGTCGGGGAGACCCAGTACTTC,CARIIAGVGETQYF
TRBD2,TRBJ2-1,NA,TRBV12-5,TGTGCTAGTGGTCCCGGACTAGCGGGAGACTACAATGAGCAGTTCTTC,CASGPGLAGDYNEQFF
NA,TRBJ2-6,NA,TRBV19,TGTGCCAGTAGCCCGACTCGACACCTTTACTCTGGGGCCAACGTCCTGACTTTC,CASSPTRHLYSGANVLTF
NA,TRBJ2-7,once,TRBV29-1,TGCAGCGTTGGAGTAGCGGCCTACGAGCAGTACTTC,CSVGVAAYEQYF
NA,TRBJ1-2,NA,TRBV28,TGTGCCAGCAGTTTCCCTGCGGGGGGCGAGTATGGCTACACCTTC,CASSFPAGGEYGYTF
NA,TRBJ1-5,NA,TRBV28,TGTGCCAGCACCCAACCCAGGGGTAGGCAGCCCCAGCATTTT,CASTQPRGRQPQHF
TRBD2,TRBJ2-7,NA,TRBV2,TGTGCCAGCACAGCAAGCGGGAAGCAATACGAGCAGTACTTC,CASTASGKQYEQYF
TRBD2,TRBJ2-1,NA,TRBV5-1,TGCGCCAGCAGCTTAGCGGGGTCATACAATGAGCAGTTCTTC,CASSLAGSYNEQFF
NA,TRBJ2-3,NA,TRBV9,TGTGCCAGCAGCCGAGGGCGGGGTACTAGCACAGATACGCAGTATTTT,CASSRGRGTSTDTQYF
NA,TRBJ1-1,NA,TRBV6-1,TGTGCCAGCAGTGAAGCCCTACGGGGGCGAGCTTTCTTT,CASSEALRGRAFF
TRBD1,TRBJ1-1,NA,TRBV6-1,TGTGCCGGGGGACAGGGCGGAAAAGGTGAAGCTTTCTTT,CAGGQGGKGEAFF
TRBD1,TRBJ1-5,NA,TRBV6-5,TGTGCCAGCAGGAGAGGACAGGGGGGCAATCAGCCCCAGCATTTT,CASRRGQGGNQPQHF
TRBD2,TRBJ2-2,NA,TRBV4-1,TGCGCCAGCAGGCGGGGGATTACCGGGGAGCTGTTTTTT,CASRRGITGELFF
NA,TRBJ1-1,NA,TRBV5-1,TGCGCCAGCCTCGCCCGGCCTAACACTGAAGCTTTCTTT,CASLARPNTEAFF
TRBD2,TRBJ2-7,NA,TRBV6-5,TGTGCCAGCAGTTACCGTAGCGGGTTAAGATCACGCGAGCAGTACTTC,CASSYRSGLRSREQYF
NA,TRBJ2-1,once,TRBV10-2,TGCGCCAGCATGGCGGGGATCTACAATGAGCAGTTCTTC,CASMAGIYNEQFF
NA,TRBJ2-3,NA,TRBV20-1,TGCAGTGCTTCGGATACGCAGTATTTT,CSASDTQYF
NA,TRBJ2-2,NA,TRBV4-1,TGCGCCAGCAGCCAAATAAACACCGGGGAGCTGTTTTTT,CASSQINTGELFF
TRBD1,TRBJ2-7,NA,TRBV5-1,TGCGCCAGCAGCTTGGGACAGGGCAACTACGAGCAGTACTTC,CASSLGQGNYEQYF
NA,TRBJ1-2,NA,TRBV4-1,TGCGCCAGCAGCCAAGTGTGGACTCAGGAATTGGGGGGCTACACCTTC,CASSQVWTQELGGYTF
NA,TRBJ2-7,once,TRBV5-5,TGTGCCAGCAGCTTTGGGCTAGCGCCCTACGAGCAGTACTTC,CASSFGLAPYEQYF
NA,TRBJ2-7,NA,TRBV5-5,TGTGCCACTGGGTGGAGGGGCGCGAGGGGAAACGAGCAGTACTTC,CATGWRGARGNEQYF
TRBD1,TRBJ1-5,NA,TRBV28,TGTGCCAGCTCCGCCTCCCAGGGGGTCGGGCAGCCCCAGCATTTT,CASSASQGVGQPQHF
TRBD2,TRBJ2-3,NA,TRBV5-6,TGTGCCAGCAGCTTTCTGACTAGCGGGAAGGGTAGCACAGATACGCAGTATTTT,CASSFLTSGKGSTDTQYF
NA,TRBJ2-1,NA,TRBV7-9,TGTGCCAGCAGCTTAGTTATGGGAGGTGAGCAGTTCTTC,CASSLVMGGEQFF
TRBD1,TRBJ1-1,NA,TRBV6-5,TGTGCCAGCAGAAAAGAGACCCAGGGGGCTGAAGCTTTCTTT,CASRKETQGAEAFF
TRBD1,TRBJ2-1,NA,TRBV27,TGTGCCAGCAGTAAAGCGACAGGGCACGGCTACAATGAGCAGTTCTTC,CASSKATGHGYNEQFF
TRBD2,TRBJ2-7,NA,TRBV29-1,TGCAGCGTTCGGACTTTAGCGGGAGCCGGCCACGAGCAGTACTTC,CSVRTLAGAGHEQYF
NA,TRBJ2-1,NA,TRBV20-1,TGCAGTGCTGCCCTCGGGGACGGACAGTTCTTC,CSAALGDGQFF
TRBD2,TRBJ2-3,few,TRBV7-3,TGTGCCAGCAGCTCTAGCGGGAGCACAGATACGCAGTATTTT,CASSSSGSTDTQYF
NA,TRBJ2-7,once,TRBV5-1,TGCGCCAGCAGCTTGATAAGCGGAGATACCTACGAGCAGTACTTC,CASSLISGDTYEQYF
NA,TRBJ2-2,NA,TRBV5-4,TGTGCCAGCAGCTTGGGTCACACCGGGGAGCTGTTTTTT,CASSLGHTGELFF
TRBD2,TRBJ2-3,NA,TRBV6-1,TGTGCCAGCAGTGAAGCGGGGGGACTAGCGGGCACAGATACGCAGTATTTT,CASSEAGGLAGTDTQYF
TRBD2,TRBJ2-7,NA,TRBV4-1,TGCGCCAGCAGCCAAGTTCAAGCGGGATACTCCAAATACTACGAGCAGTACTTC,CASSQVQAGYSKYYEQYF
NA,TRBJ2-5,NA,TRBV30,TGTGCCTGGAGTGCTGGGCAAGAGACCCAGTACTTC,CAWSAGQETQYF
NA,TRBJ2-7,NA,TRBV2,TGTGCCAGCAGTGAAGTAGGGGGTACCTACGAGCAGTACTTC,CASSEVGGTYEQYF
NA,TRBJ1-1,NA,TRBV6-5,TGTGCCAGCAGCGCCCCAGGGGCTAGGAACACTGAAGCTTTCTTT,CASSAPGARNTEAFF
TRBD1,TRBJ1-5,NA,TRBV19,TGTGCCAGTAGTGTCGGGACAGGATTCAATCAGCCCCAGCATTTT,CASSVGTGFNQPQHF
NA,TRBJ2-1,once,TRBV7-9,TGTGCCAGCAGCTCCATATTCGACAGCTACAATGAGCAGTTCTTC,CASSSIFDSYNEQFF
NA,TRBJ2-1,NA,TRBV5-4,TGTGCCAGCCATTGGGGCAACTCCTACAATGAGCAGTTCTTC,CASHWGNSYNEQFF
NA,TRBJ1-4,NA,TRBV28,TGTGCCAGCAGTTCCAGGACAGTACTCCGTCAAAAACTGTTTTTT,CASSSRTVLRQKLFF
NA,TRBJ2-5,NA,TRBV12-2,TGTGCAAGTCCCCGACAAGAGACCCAGTACTTC,CASPRQETQYF
TRBD1,TRBJ1-5,NA,TRBV19,TGTGCCAGTAGTCCGCTCGGGACAGAAGGTAATTCCCTAACTCAGCCCCAGCATTTT,CASSPLGTEGNSLTQPQHF
TRBD2,TRBJ2-5,NA,TRBV7-2,TGTGCCAGCAGCTTAGGAGGGCTAGCGGCAGGGGAGACCCAGTACTTC,CASSLGGLAAGETQYF
NA,TRBJ2-6,NA,TRBV7-9,TGTGCCAGCAGCTTTTGGGTGGCTGGGGCCAACGTCCTGACTTTC,CASSFWVAGANVLTF
NA,TRBJ1-5,NA,TRBV6-5,TGTGCCAGCAGTCTATCCCGGGCTTCAAATCAGCCCCAGCATTTT,CASSLSRASNQPQHF
TRBD2,TRBJ2-2,once,TRBV5-1,TGCGCCAGCAGCTTGGAGCTAGCGGGAGCCGGGGAGCTGTTTTTT,CASSLELAGAGELFF
TRBD2,TRBJ2-1,NA,TRBV28,TGTGCCAGCAGTTTACTAGCGGGAGGACCCTTGGGTGAGCAGTTCTTC,CASSLLAGGPLGEQFF